This T cell receptor beta chain emerged from a study of shared clonotypes between healthy human individuals. All donors were Caucasian adults living in Nashville, Tennessee. Using approximately 200 ng DNA, approximately 27,000 T cell genomes, the sorted-subset replicate PCRs were run. The repertoire was sequenced with immunoSEQ multiplex PCR; TCRdb's copy has only in-frame clones and lacks some. Of some 1.1 million clones listed, roughly 77% are singletons. Study-level points and caveats: Naive CD4 clonotypes overlapped across several donors at roughly 5.1%. Clonotypes not shared had lower generation probabilities than those common to all four donors.

With respect to this clone: The antigen remains unidentified. One end of the junction is discordant with germline, which a read error may explain.

This TCR derives from a young man in good health. Some clones in this sample may be carry-over from other donors' samples. Specimen: memory CD4+ T cells from PBMCs. Described subset: CD45RA-negative fraction.

CDR3 protein: CASSQYYPGPTDAFF. The CDR3 coding sequence is TGCGCCAGCAGCCAATATTATCCGGGGCCTACTGACGCTTTCTTT. This chain links TRBV4-1 with TRBJ1-1; tentative D call: TRBD1 (5 bases). This CDR3 comprises 15 residues. Germline CDR1 MGHRA, CDR2 YSYEKL.